The rows below give T cell receptor beta chains drawn from one sample of a study of graft-versus-host responses after intestinal transplantation. Antigens for these TCRs are unknown. Profiled with immunoSEQ multiplex PCR; TCRdb holds only in-frame clones, not every one. The repertoire holds fewer than 85,000 clones, 80% to 90% seen once, with 2% to 3% in the top ten. The material sequenced was unstimulated CD8+ T cells sorted from spleen or lymph node cells, taken before intestinal transplant. Receptors were obtained from a human donor who received an intestinal transplant. CDR3s include the opening cysteine and the closing phenylalanine or tryptophan. D genes are given only for firm matches. Part of the rows lack a size; the others show once, few, many or a class for expanded clones.

size	V	J	D	CDR3
-	TRBV2	TRBJ2-7	TRBD1	CASIELTGPLYEQYF
-	TRBV13	TRBJ2-7	TRBD1	CASSTGQGMVYEQYF
-	TRBV2	TRBJ1-1	-	CASSDTGQLNTEAFF
few	TRBV6-4	TRBJ2-2	TRBD1	CASSQGAGTGELFF
few	TRBV10-3	TRBJ2-7	TRBD1	CANQQGVSYEQYF
-	TRBV5-1	TRBJ2-7	-	CASSLSGRYEQYF
-	TRBV2	TRBJ2-7	-	CASSDNSLREQYF
-	TRBV28	TRBJ2-7	TRBD2	CASSSGTSGYEQYF
-	TRBV5-4	TRBJ2-1	TRBD2	CASSQGLASSYNEQFF
-	TRBV10-3	TRBJ2-1	-	CAISGGTNYNEQFF
-	TRBV7-6	TRBJ2-3	-	CASSLRGAGTDTQYF
-	TRBV7-8	TRBJ2-7	-	CASRPSGQVDEQYF
-	TRBV6-5	TRBJ2-7	-	CASSSLRGYPYEQYF
-	TRBV5-1	TRBJ2-2	TRBD2	CASSLVGGGAPGELFF
-	TRBV9	TRBJ2-2	TRBD2	CASSPSGGTGELFF
-	TRBV7-9	TRBJ2-7	-	CASSFRDPYEQYF
-	TRBV6-1	TRBJ2-7	-	CASWGDSYEQYF
-	TRBV27	TRBJ2-4	-	CASTPGGEIKNIQYF
-	TRBV27	TRBJ2-1	-	CASRIGSSYNEQFF
-	TRBV6-1	TRBJ1-1	-	CASSEANWAMNTEAFF
-	TRBV5-1	TRBJ1-1	-	CASSLGSGYDTEAFF
-	TRBV9	TRBJ2-5	TRBD2	CASSLASGSSETQYF
-	TRBV28	TRBJ1-4	-	CASNQGFVHAVISTNEKLFF
-	TRBV5-1	TRBJ2-1	TRBD2	CASSRLRAGAYNEQFF
-	TRBV5-1	TRBJ2-7	-	CASSLLGGGYEQYF
-	TRBV6-5	TRBJ1-5	-	CASSYSISEGLHF
-	TRBV29-1	TRBJ1-2	TRBD1	CSVTGGGGYTF
-	TRBV6-5	TRBJ1-6	TRBD1	CASSPTGQTSSPLHF
few	TRBV19	TRBJ2-2	TRBD2	CASRSTSGRARTGELFF
few	TRBV5-8	TRBJ2-3	-	CASSPRLVRGTQYF
-	TRBV6-6	TRBJ1-1	-	CASSPGSGEAFF
-	TRBV6-1	TRBJ2-2	-	CASSEGTSWQGELFF
-	TRBV19	TRBJ2-1	TRBD2	CATETSGYNEQFF
-	TRBV4-1	TRBJ2-3	-	CASSQRIRDTNTDTQYF
-	TRBV6-5	TRBJ1-2	-	CASSLDSNYGYTF
medium-sized	TRBV28	TRBJ2-7	TRBD1	CASSLRDRDHEQYF
-	TRBV28	TRBJ2-2	-	CASSLSQGGTGELFF
-	TRBV6-1	TRBJ2-5	-	CASQGSFYQETQYF
-	TRBV5-6	TRBJ2-7	-	CASSLEAGFEQYF
-	TRBV15	TRBJ1-1	-	CATSRTIGEEDTEAFF
-	TRBV21-1	TRBJ2-7	-	CASSKEAGTYEQYF
-	TRBV2	TRBJ2-3	-	CASKEYTDTQYF
once	TRBV9	TRBJ2-3	-	CASSAARGDTQYF
-	TRBV29-1	TRBJ2-3	TRBD1	CSGGTGGADTQYF
-	TRBV7-3	TRBJ2-7	TRBD1	CALHRDSPKSRYF
-	TRBV5-1	TRBJ2-7	TRBD2	CASSLVAGGFYEQYF